Listed here is a single TCR beta chain. Its antigen is still unknown. No much larger clone is present one base from it, and per-base qualities are unavailable. The CDR3 has 14 amino acids, counting the end cysteine and phenylalanine. The read is trimmed to its CDR3 DNA, 42 bases read in frame from base 1. The germline V gene sets CDR1 to MNHEY and CDR2 to SVGAGI. V was cut back by 2 bases and J by 5 bases, leaving a gap of 10 bases between them. The sample belongs to a study of cytomegalovirus exposure and HLA in healthy donors listed by TCRdb under 2017. About the full investigation: According to a later analysis, one platform produced both the approximately 110 validation repertoires and the 730 or so repertoires of the first cohort. Besides the first cohort of 500 to 700 subjects, a separate validation cohort made up of about 120 different subjects was used. The study combined high-throughput TCR immunosequencing, statistical association of individual TCRs with disease status, and machine learning to predict cytomegalovirus infection status. The study was designed to test whether signatures of past pathogen exposure could be identified by cataloging public T cell receptors. General study outcomes and caveats: Cytomegalovirus status was reported to be diagnosed by the classifier with high specificity and sensitivity in both the original and validation cohorts. The authors suggested that the approach could potentially be generalized to other disease states and immunological phenotypes. Three of the identified cytomegalovirus-associated TCR beta chains were confirmed in vitro to be specific for cytomegalovirus antigens. All 120 or so repertoires were used to score co-occurrence in the validation cohort in a later analysis, because that analysis had no HLA typing for the cohort. While some public TCRs were present in many individuals, most TCR sequences turned up only very rarely across donors. The study gave a list of about 150 TCR beta chains associated with cytomegalovirus. A later analysis found that TCRs clustered in the first cohort also tended to co-occur in the roughly 120 validation repertoires, with approximately 95% of cluster scores above 0.

Libraries came from the immunoSEQ multiplex PCR assay. In the source study's methods: A statistical classification framework was built for diagnosing cytomegalovirus status from the catalog of TCR beta chain sequences. TCRdb took this table from immuneACCESS and kept in-frame rearrangements with V and J called. Such tables lack part of the clones; where checked against another copy, unresolved V genes explain under half of the gap, and the rest is unexplained. V and J calls and clone size are copied from that table; D and trimming were computed from the DNA. The sample table contains fewer than 250,000 clones; only one count was recorded for approximately 88% of them. The ten most abundant clones make up about 14% of the sample. Separate from the approximately 670-subject first cohort, the validation cohort of some 130 subjects was the group to which the donors belonged.

Sequencing was carried out using PBMCs. This TCR came from a woman younger than 45 in good health and CMV-seropositive. The rearrangement combines TRBV6-5 with TRBJ2-1, and the D gene may be TRBD2, 5 bases matching. The DNA reads TGTGCCAGCAGTTACGGGAGTCCCCACAATGAGCAGTTCTTC. Translated, it reads CASSYGSPHNEQFF.